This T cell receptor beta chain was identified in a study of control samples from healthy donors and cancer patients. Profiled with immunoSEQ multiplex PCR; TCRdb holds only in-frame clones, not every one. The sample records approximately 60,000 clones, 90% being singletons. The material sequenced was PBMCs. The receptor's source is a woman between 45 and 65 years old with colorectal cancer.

The CDR3 is CASISWDRGEKVRNQPQHF. The CDR3 DNA is TGTGCCAGCATCTCTTGGGACAGGGGAGAAAAGGTTAGAAATCAGCCCCAGCATTTT. The chain has TRBV21-1 and TRBJ1-5; the D call in the table, TRBD1, was not verified against the DNA. TRBV21-1 represents a pseudogene. This CDR3 spans 19 amino acids.